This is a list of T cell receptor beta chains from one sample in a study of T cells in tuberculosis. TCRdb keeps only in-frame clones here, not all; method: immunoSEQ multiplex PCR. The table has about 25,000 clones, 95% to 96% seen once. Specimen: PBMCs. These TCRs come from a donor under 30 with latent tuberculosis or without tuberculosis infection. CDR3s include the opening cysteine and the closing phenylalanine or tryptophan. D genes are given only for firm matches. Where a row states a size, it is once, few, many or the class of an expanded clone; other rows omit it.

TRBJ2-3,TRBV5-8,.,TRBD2,CASSPGLAGGLTDTQYF,TGTGCCAGCAGCCCCGGACTAGCGGGGGGCCTCACAGATACGCAGTATTTT
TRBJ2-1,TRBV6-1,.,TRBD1,CASSERDRSLYNEQFF,TGTGCCAGCAGTGAACGGGACAGATCTTTATACAATGAGCAGTTCTTC
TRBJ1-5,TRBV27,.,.,CASSSPDGRDQPQHF,TGTGCCAGCAGTTCCCCCGACGGGCGGGATCAGCCCCAGCATTTT
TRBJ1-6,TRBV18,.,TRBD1,CASSPFGTGYNSPLHF,TGTGCCAGCTCACCATTTGGGACAGGGTATAATTCACCCCTCCACTTT
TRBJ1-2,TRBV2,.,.,CASIPGTLQGYGYTF,TGTGCCAGCATACCCGGGACACTTCAAGGTTATGGCTACACCTTC
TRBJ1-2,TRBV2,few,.,CASSGQGYGYTF,TGTGCCAGCAGTGGTCAGGGCTATGGCTACACCTTC
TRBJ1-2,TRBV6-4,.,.,CASSSDRTNYGYTF,TGTGCCAGCAGCTCGGACAGAACTAACTATGGCTACACCTTC
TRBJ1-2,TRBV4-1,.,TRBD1,CASSQDRGAGQGSGYTF,TGCGCCAGCAGCCAAGATCGGGGCGCGGGACAGGGTTCTGGCTACACCTTC
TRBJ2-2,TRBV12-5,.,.,CASPFRRGELFF,TGTGCTAGTCCATTCAGGCGCGGGGAGCTGTTTTTT
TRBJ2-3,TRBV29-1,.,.,CSVDGQSSTDTQYF,TGCAGCGTTGACGGACAGTCTAGCACAGATACGCAGTATTTT
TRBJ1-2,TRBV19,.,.,CASSIDHQGAGNGYTF,TGTGCCAGTAGTATAGATCATCAAGGGGCAGGGAATGGCTACACCTTC
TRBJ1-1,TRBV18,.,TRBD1,CASSPETGVNTEAFF,TGTGCCAGCTCACCCGAGACAGGGGTGAACACTGAAGCTTTCTTT
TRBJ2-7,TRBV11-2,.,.,CASSNFGGYEQYF,TGTGCCAGCAGCAACTTCGGAGGCTACGAGCAGTACTTC
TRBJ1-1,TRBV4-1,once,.,CASSYGQHTEAFF,TGCGCCAGCAGTTACGGACAGCACACTGAAGCTTTCTTT
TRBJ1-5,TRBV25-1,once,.,CASSGRGPQHF,TGTGCCAGCAGTGGCAGGGGGCCCCAGCATTTT
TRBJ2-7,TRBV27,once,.,CASCQAGSSYEQYF,TGTGCCAGCTGCCAGGCGGGCAGCTCCTACGAGCAGTACTTC
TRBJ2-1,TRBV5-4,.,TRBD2,CAGSLAGGYNEQFF,TGTGCCGGCAGCTTAGCGGGGGGCTACAATGAGCAGTTCTTC
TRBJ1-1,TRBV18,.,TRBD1,CASSPSGQGMTAQAFF,TGTGCCAGCTCACCTTCCGGACAGGGAATGACAGCACAAGCTTTCTTT
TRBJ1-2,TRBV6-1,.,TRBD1,CASSEAQSGGYGYTF,TGTGCCAGCAGTGAAGCACAGTCAGGGGGCTATGGCTACACCTTC
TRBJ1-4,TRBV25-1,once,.,CASRGGRAREKLFF,TGTGCCAGCAGGGGCGGGAGGGCGCGGGAAAAACTGTTTTTT
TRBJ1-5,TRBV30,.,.,CAWSAVAGGSQPQHF,TGTGCCTGGAGTGCCGTGGCAGGTGGGAGTCAGCCCCAGCATTTT
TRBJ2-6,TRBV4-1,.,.,CASSQGPALGAGANVLTF,TGCGCCAGCAGCCAAGGGCCGGCCTTAGGGGCTGGGGCCAACGTCCTGACTTTC
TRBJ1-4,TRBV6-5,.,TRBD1,CASSYSAGGEKLFF,TGTGCCAGCAGTTACTCGGCAGGGGGTGAAAAACTGTTTTTT
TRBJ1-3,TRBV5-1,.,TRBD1,CASSSLPPTGISGNTIYF,TGCGCCAGCAGCTCCTTACCCCCGACAGGGATCTCTGGAAACACCATATATTTT
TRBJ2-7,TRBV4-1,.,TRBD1,CASRGQGVHEQYF,TGCGCCAGCAGGGGGCAGGGGGTACACGAGCAGTACTTC
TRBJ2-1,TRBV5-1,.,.,CASSFGGQTYNEQFF,TGCGCCAGCAGCTTTGGGGGACAAACCTACAATGAGCAGTTCTTC
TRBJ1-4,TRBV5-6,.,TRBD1,CASSIWTGGSPTNEKLFF,TGTGCCAGCAGCATTTGGACAGGGGGCTCCCCAACTAATGAAAAACTGTTTTTT
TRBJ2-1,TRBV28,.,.,CAIFGDGYNEQFF,TGTGCTATTTTTGGAGATGGATACAATGAGCAGTTCTTC
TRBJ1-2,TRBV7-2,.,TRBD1,CASSTGGRRGYTF,TGTGCCAGCAGCACAGGGGGCAGGAGGGGCTACACCTTC
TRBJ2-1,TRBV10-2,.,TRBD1,CASSDVGQGDEQFF,TGCGCCAGCAGTGATGTGGGACAGGGGGATGAGCAGTTCTTC